This T cell receptor beta chain originates from a study of blood T cell repertoires in COVID-19. The table came from immunoSEQ multiplex PCR; TCRdb's copy has only in-frame clones and leaves some out. This sample has about 190,000 clones; more than 75% occur once, and the top ten carry approximately 4%. The CDR3 has 15 amino acids. Trimming left V 3 bases short and J 3 bases short, with 13 bases between. Germline CDR1 reads SGHNT; CDR2 reads YYREEE (reference sequence). Sequencing input: peripheral blood. The rearrangement uses TRBV5-4 and TRBJ2-1, with a tentative D call TRBD1 (6 bases). The sequence came from a human donor in a cohort sampled during active COVID-19. This chain's CDR3 is CASSWRSGDYNEQFF. The CDR3 DNA follows: TGTGCCAGCAGCTGGCGGTCAGGGGACTACAATGAGCAGTTCTTC.